Listed here are 19 T cell receptor beta chains from one sample, sequenced in a study of blood T cell repertoires in COVID-19. Produced via immunoSEQ multiplex PCR; TCRdb's table is partial and in-frame only. The sample has 200,000 to 250,000 clones; roughly nine tenths are singletons. The sample taken for sequencing was peripheral blood. These receptors all come from a woman between 50 and 59 years old with COVID-19, enrolled during active disease.

The V gene is TRBV6-2 or TRBV6-3, the J gene TRBJ2-4, with D uncertain. The CDR3 is 14 amino acids. Germline V lookup: CDR1 MNHEY, CDR2 SVGEGT. Between the trimmed V and J ends, which lost 0 bases and 3 bases, there was a span of 6 bases. CDR3 sequence reads: CASSYSNSKNIQYF. CDR3 bases: TGTGCCAGCAGTTACTCGAACAGCAAAAACATTCAGTACTTC.

The genes are TRBV7-3 and TRBJ2-7; tentatively, D is TRBD2 (5 bases). This CDR3 region has 13 residues. Germline CDR1 is SGHTA and CDR2 is FQGTGA. The V end was cut by 4 bases, the J end by 4 bases, with 11 bases between. CDR3 DNA sequence: TGTGCCAGCAGCTCCCCGCGGGTTTACGAGCAGTACTTC. Translating it yields CASSSPRVYEQYF.

The chain is built from TRBV4-1 and TRBJ2-3, with TRBD2 matching 7 bases. V lost 3 bases, J lost 0 bases, and 6 bases stayed unmatched. Germline-derived CDR1 and CDR2 are MGHRA and YSYEKL. The CDR3 runs 16 residues. CDR3 protein: CASSQDLAGSTDTQYF. As DNA, the CDR3 is TGCGCCAGCAGCCAGGACTTAGCGGGCAGCACAGATACGCAGTATTTT.

V gene TRBV28 combines with J gene TRBJ1-5, with 12 bases identical to TRBD1. The CDR3 is made up of 16 amino acids. CDR1 MDHEN and CDR2 SYDVKM come from the germline V gene. The trim removed 4 bases at V and 5 bases at J, leaving 6 bases unmatched. The DNA of the CDR3 is TGTGCCAGCAGTTCCCCGGGACAGGGGGCTCATCAGCCCCAGCATTTT. It codes for CASSSPGQGAHQPQHF.

The CDR3 nucleotides are TGTGCCACAGGGGACCCCAGGAGCTCCTACGAGCAGTACTTC. The encoded protein is CATGDPRSSYEQYF. The chain employs TRBV28 and TRBJ2-7; TRBD1 might be the D (6 bases). Per the germline V gene, CDR1 is MDHEN and CDR2 is SYDVKM. The CDR3 is 14 amino acids. V was clipped by 10 bases and J by 0 bases, with 16 bases between them.

This chain joins TRBV7-2 and TRBJ2-7; 8 bases agree with TRBD1. CDR3 length: 16 residues. V shed 2 bases and J 2 bases; nucleotides not matched to a gene: 8. CDR1 and CDR2 from the germline V gene are SGHTA and FQGNSA. CDR3 in DNA: TGTGCCAGCAGCTTATCATCCGGGACAGGCACCTACGAGCAGTACTTC. Translation: CASSLSSGTGTYEQYF.

The rearrangement links TRBV23-1 to TRBJ2-5; 10 bases fit TRBD1. TRBV23-1 falls under the ORF class, with uncertain function. V lost 6 bases, J lost 3 bases, and 7 bases stayed unmatched. CDR3 length: 15 amino acids. CDR3 sequence: CASSLGTGDKETQYF. CDR3 DNA sequence: TGCGCCAGCAGCTTGGGGACAGGGGATAAAGAGACCCAGTACTTC.

The rearrangement links TRBV10-3 to TRBJ1-1, with D unresolved. Germline V lookup: CDR1 ENHRY, CDR2 SYGVKD. The CDR3 sequence is 13 residues long. The V gene lost 7 bases and the J gene lost 0 bases, with 9 bases spanning the gap. The CDR3 loop reads CAINQALNTEAFF. The DNA for the CDR3 is TGTGCCATCAATCAAGCTCTGAACACTGAAGCTTTCTTT.

The chain employs TRBV6-6 and TRBJ2-3, with 8 bases matching TRBD2. Germline V lookup: CDR1 MNHNY, CDR2 SVGAGI (reference sequence). The V segment lost 10 bases and the J segment 3 bases; nucleotides outside the gene matches: 6. The CDR3 runs to 13 residues. DNA of the CDR3: TGTGCCACTCGAGGGACTAGGACAGATACGCAGTATTTT. It codes for CATRGTRTDTQYF.

V is TRBV5-1 and J is TRBJ1-1; D remains ambiguous. Germline V gene data show CDR1 as SGHRS and CDR2 as YFSETQ. Deletions cut 4 bases from V and 11 bases from J, with 18 bases between. The CDR3 runs 13 residues. The CDR3 spells CASSLIRGLGAFF. The CDR3 coding sequence is TGCGCCAGCAGCCTCATACGGGGTTTAGGGGCTTTCTTT.

This sequence joins TRBV28 and TRBJ1-4; no reliable D call. There are 13 residues in the CDR3. Germline loops: CDR1 MDHEN, CDR2 SYDVKM. V was cut by 8 bases and J by 6 bases, with 13 bases left in between. The CDR3 loop reads CASSERLYEKLFF. The CDR3 region has the DNA TGTGCCAGCTCGGAGCGACTGTATGAAAAACTGTTTTTT.

The genes are TRBV7-8 and TRBJ2-5, with 7 bases aligning to TRBD2. The CDR3 contains 15 residues. CDR1 and CDR2 from the germline V gene are SGHVS and FQNEAQ. After removal of 6 bases from V and 0 bases from J, the junction contained 7 bases not matched to a gene. The CDR3 reads CASRPTRGDQETQYF. The DNA for the CDR3 is TGTGCCAGCAGACCCACCCGGGGGGACCAAGAGACCCAGTACTTC.

The chain joins TRBV3-1 (or the pseudogene TRBV3-2) to TRBJ1-2, with 8 bases lining up with TRBD1. V was pared by 4 bases and J by 8 bases, with 3 bases of the junction left unmatched. The CDR3 is 12 amino acids. Germline V gives CDR1 LGHDT, CDR2 YNNKEL (reference sequence). DNA for the CDR3: TGTGCCAGCAGCCTCTACAGGGGGGGCTACACCTTC. It specifies CASSLYRGGYTF.

This sequence joins TRBV19 and TRBJ1-5; no clear D. This CDR3 spans 13 amino acids. In germline, CDR1 is LNHDA, CDR2 SQIVND (reference sequence). The V end lost 3 bases, the J end lost 6 bases, and 9 bases lay between the germline ends. Written as DNA, the CDR3 is TGTGCCAGTAGTATTGAGGGTCTTCAGCCCCAGCATTTT. It yields the protein CASSIEGLQPQHF. Full variable domain (remainder filled in from reference TRBV19 and TRBJ1-5): DGGITQSPKYLFRKEGQNVTLSCEQNLNHDAMYWYRQDPGQGLRLIYYSQIVNDFQKGDIAEGYSVSREKKESFPLTVTSAQKNPTAFYLCASSIEGLQPQHFGDGTRLSIL.

V is TRBV6-5 and J is TRBJ1-5; maybe TRBD1 (6 bases). This CDR3 has 13 residues. Germline CDR1 MNHEY, CDR2 SVGAGI. V lost 6 bases and J 7 bases, leaving 13 bases between the germline ends. CDR3 sequence: CASSSNRDQPQHF. CDR3 DNA: TGTGCCAGCAGCTCGAACAGGGACCAGCCCCAGCATTTT.

The chain combines TRBV27 with TRBJ2-6; possibly TRBD2 for D (7 bases). Trimming stripped 10 bases from V and 1 base from J, with 11 bases between. Germline CDR1 MNHEY, CDR2 SMNVEV (reference sequence). The CDR3 runs 14 residues. The DNA of the CDR3 is TGTGCCACAAGGGGGGGGTCTGGGGCCAACGTCCTGACTTTC. It specifies CATRGGSGANVLTF.

There are a few counts of this clone. The chain links TRBV6-5 to TRBJ1-1; D unresolved. Germline V lookup: CDR1 MNHEY, CDR2 SVGAGI. The CDR3 runs 15 residues. Trimming shortened V by 4 bases and J by 0 bases, and 12 bases separated the two germline ends. The CDR3 region has the DNA TGTGCCAGCAGTTTATTATCCAGAATGAACACTGAAGCTTTCTTT. Translation gives CASSLLSRMNTEAFF.

This clone was detected once. The CDR3 spells CSVLTNMNTEAFF. The DNA for the CDR3 is TGCAGCGTTCTGACAAATATGAACACTGAAGCTTTCTTT. This chain uses TRBV29-1 with TRBJ1-1, with D unclear. The CDR3 totals 13 residues. Germline V gene sequence: CDR1 SQVTM, CDR2 ANQGSEA. With 5 bases removed from V and 0 bases from J, the gap between germline ends came to 10 bases. Filled out from reference TRBV29-1 and TRBJ1-1, the complete variable domain reads SAVISQKPSRDICQRGTSLTIQCQVDSQVTMMFWYRQQPGQSLTLIATANQGSEATYESGFVIDKFPISRPNLTFSTLTVSNMSPEDSSIYLCSVLTNMNTEAFFGQGTRLTVV.

This clone was detected only once. The V and J genes are TRBV10-2 and TRBJ2-4, with D tentatively TRBD1 (5 bases). The CDR3 spans 15 residues. Germline V gene lookup returns CDR1 WSHSY and CDR2 SAAADI. V was cut by 3 bases and J by 0 bases, with 9 bases left in between. The CDR3 region has the DNA TGCGCCAGCAGTGAAGGGGCGCTAGCCAAAAACATTCAGTACTTC. Translating gives CASSEGALAKNIQYF.